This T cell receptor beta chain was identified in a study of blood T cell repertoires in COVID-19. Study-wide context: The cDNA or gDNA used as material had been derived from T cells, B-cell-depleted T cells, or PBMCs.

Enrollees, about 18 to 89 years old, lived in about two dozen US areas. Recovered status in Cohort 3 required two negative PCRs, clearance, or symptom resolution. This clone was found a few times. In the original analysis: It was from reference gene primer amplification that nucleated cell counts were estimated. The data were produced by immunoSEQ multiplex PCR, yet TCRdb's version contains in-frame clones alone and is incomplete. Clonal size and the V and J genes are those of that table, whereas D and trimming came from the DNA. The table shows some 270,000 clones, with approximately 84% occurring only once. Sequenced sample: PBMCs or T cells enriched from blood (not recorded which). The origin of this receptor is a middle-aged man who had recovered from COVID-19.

Written as DNA, the CDR3 is TGTGCCAGCAGCCAAGAAGGCGGAAGCTCCTACAATGAGCAGTTCTTC. As protein: CASSQEGGSSYNEQFF. The chain combines TRBV14 with TRBJ2-1; D call uncertain. CDR1 is SGHDN, CDR2 FVKESK, per germline. Trimming stripped 0 bases from V and 0 bases from J, with 9 bases between. The CDR3 loop spans 16 amino acids.